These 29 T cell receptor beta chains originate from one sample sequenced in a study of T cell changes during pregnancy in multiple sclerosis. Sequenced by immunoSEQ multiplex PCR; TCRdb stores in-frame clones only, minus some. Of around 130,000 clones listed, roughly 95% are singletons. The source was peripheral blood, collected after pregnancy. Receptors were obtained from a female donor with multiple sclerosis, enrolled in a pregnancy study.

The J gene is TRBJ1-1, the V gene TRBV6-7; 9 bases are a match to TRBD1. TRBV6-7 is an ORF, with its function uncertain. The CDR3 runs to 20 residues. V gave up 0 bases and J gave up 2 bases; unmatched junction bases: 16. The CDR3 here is CASSYSMEGTGNPLNTEAFF. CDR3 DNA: TGTGCCAGCAGTTACTCGATGGAAGGGACAGGGAACCCCCTCAACACTGAAGCTTTCTTT.

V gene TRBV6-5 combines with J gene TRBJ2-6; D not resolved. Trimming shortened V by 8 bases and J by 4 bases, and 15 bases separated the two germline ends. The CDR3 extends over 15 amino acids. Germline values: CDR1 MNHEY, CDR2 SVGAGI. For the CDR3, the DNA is TGTGCCAGCGTTAAACGGTACCCCGGGGCCAACGTCCTGACTTTC. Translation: CASVKRYPGANVLTF.

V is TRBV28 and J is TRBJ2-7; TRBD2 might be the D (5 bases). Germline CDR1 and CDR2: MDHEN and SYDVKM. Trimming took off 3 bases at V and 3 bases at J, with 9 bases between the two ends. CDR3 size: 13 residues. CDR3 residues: CASSLERLYEQYF. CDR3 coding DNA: TGTGCCAGCAGTTTGGAGCGGCTCTACGAGCAGTACTTC.

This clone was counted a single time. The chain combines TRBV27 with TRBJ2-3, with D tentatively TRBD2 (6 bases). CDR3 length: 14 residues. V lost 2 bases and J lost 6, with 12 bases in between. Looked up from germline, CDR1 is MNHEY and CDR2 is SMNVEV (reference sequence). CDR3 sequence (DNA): TGTGCCAGCAGTTTAATACTAGCCGCTGATACGCAGTATTTT. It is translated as CASSLILAADTQYF.

The CDR3 sequence is CASSPSSYEQFF. CDR3 nucleotide sequence: TGTGCCAGCAGCCCCTCTAGTTATGAGCAGTTCTTC. This chain connects TRBV11-2 to TRBJ2-1; D remains ambiguous. The CDR3 covers 12 residues. V shed 5 bases and J shed 8 bases, with 10 bases lying between them. Germline CDR1 and CDR2: SGHAT and FQNNGV.

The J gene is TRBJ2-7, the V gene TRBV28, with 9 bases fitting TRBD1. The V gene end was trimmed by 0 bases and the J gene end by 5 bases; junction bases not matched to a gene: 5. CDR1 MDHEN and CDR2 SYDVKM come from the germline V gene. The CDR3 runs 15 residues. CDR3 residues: CASSLWTGGIDEQYF. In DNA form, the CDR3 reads TGTGCCAGCAGTTTATGGACAGGGGGTATCGACGAGCAGTACTTC.

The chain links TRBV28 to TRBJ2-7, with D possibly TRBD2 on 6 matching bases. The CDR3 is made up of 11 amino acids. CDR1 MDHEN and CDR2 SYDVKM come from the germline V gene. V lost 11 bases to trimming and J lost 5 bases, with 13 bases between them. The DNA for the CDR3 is TGTGCCGGCGGGAATTACAACGAGCAGTACTTC. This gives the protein CAGGNYNEQYF.

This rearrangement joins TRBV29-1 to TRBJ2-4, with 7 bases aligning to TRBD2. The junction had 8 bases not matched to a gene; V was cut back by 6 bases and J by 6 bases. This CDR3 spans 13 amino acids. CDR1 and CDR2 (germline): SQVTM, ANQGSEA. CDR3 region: CSVLLGGINIQYF. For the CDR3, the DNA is TGCAGCGTGTTACTCGGGGGGATAAACATTCAGTACTTC.

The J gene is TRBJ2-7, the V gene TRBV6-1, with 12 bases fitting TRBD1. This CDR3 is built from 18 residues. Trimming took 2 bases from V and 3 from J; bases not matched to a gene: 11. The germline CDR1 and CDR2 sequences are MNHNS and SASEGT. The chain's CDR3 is CASSEPRDRGRFGYEQYF. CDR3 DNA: TGTGCCAGCAGTGAACCCCGGGACAGGGGGCGGTTCGGCTACGAGCAGTACTTC.

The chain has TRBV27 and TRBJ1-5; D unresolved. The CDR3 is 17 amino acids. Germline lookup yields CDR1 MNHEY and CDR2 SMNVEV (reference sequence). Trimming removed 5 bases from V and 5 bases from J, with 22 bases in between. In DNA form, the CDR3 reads TGTGCCAGCAGTAGGTTGATCGGGGATATCACCGATCAGCCCCAGCATTTT. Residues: CASSRLIGDITDQPQHF.

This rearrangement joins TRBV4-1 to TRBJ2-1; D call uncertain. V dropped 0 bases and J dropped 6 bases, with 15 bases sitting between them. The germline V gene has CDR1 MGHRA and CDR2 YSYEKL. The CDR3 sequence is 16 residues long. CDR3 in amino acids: CASSQDRAPVRNEQFF. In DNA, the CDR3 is TGCGCCAGCAGCCAAGATAGAGCTCCTGTACGCAATGAGCAGTTCTTC.

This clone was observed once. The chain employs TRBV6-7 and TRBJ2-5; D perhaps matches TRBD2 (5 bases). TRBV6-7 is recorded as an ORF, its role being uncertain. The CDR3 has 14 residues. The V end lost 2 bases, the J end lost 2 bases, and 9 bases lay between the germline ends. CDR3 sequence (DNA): TGTGCCAGCAGTTACCGGACTCTTCAAGAGACCCAGTACTTC. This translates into CASSYRTLQETQYF.

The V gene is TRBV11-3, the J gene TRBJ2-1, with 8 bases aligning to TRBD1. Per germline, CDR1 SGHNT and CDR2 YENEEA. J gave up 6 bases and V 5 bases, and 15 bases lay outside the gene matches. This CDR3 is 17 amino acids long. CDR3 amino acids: CASSPGQGPLGANEQFF. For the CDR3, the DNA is TGTGCCAGCAGCCCCGGACAGGGCCCCTTGGGTGCCAATGAGCAGTTCTTC.

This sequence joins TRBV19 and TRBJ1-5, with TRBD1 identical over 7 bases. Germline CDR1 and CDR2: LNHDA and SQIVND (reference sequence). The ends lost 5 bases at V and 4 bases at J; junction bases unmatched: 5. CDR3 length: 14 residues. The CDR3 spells CASSPGQVNQPQHF. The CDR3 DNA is TGTGCCAGTAGTCCAGGACAGGTTAATCAGCCCCAGCATTTT.

Here the CDR3 reads CASSFGLYGYTF. CDR3 sequence (DNA): TGTGCCAGCAGTTTTGGGCTTTATGGCTACACCTTC. This chain links TRBV28 with TRBJ1-2, with no clear D. Germline-derived CDR1 and CDR2 are MDHEN and SYDVKM. The V end was cut by 3 bases, the J end by 5 bases, with 7 bases between. This CDR3 has 12 amino acids.

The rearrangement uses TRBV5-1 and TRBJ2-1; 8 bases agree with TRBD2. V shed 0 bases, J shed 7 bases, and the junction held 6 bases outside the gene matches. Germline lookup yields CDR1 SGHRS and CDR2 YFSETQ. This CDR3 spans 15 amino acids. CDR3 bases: TGCGCCAGCAGCTTGGGGGTAGCGGGATTAAATGAGCAGTTCTTC. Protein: CASSLGVAGLNEQFF.

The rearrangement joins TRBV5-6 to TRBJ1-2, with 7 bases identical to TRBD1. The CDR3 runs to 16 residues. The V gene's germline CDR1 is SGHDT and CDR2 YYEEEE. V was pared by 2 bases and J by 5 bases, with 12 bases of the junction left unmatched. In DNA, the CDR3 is TGTGCCAGCAGCTTATCCAGACAGGGTTTTTTGTATGGCTACACCTTC. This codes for CASSLSRQGFLYGYTF.

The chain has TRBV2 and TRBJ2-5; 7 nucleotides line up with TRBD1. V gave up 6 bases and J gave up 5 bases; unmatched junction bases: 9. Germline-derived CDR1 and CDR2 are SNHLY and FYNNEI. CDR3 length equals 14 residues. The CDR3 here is CASRREQGKETQYF. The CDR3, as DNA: TGTGCCAGCAGGAGAGAACAGGGGAAGGAGACCCAGTACTTC.

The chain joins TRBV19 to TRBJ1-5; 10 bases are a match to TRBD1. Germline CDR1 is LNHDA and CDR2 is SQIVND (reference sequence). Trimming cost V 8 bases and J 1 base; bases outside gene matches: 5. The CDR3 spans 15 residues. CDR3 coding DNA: TGTGCCAGTCGGGACAGGGGAACGAGCAATCAGCCCCAGCATTTT. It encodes CASRDRGTSNQPQHF.

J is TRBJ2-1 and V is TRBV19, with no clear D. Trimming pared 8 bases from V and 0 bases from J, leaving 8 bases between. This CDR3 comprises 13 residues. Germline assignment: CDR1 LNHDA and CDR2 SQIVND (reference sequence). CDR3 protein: CASEQSSYNEQFF. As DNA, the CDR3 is TGTGCCAGTGAACAGAGCTCCTACAATGAGCAGTTCTTC.

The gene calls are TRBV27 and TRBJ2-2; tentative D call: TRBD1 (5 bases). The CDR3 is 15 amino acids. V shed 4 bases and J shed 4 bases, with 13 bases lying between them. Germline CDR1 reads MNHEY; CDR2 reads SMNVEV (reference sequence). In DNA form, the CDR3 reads TGTGCCAGCAGTTGGGCAGGGCCTGGCACCGGGGAGCTGTTTTTT. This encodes CASSWAGPGTGELFF.

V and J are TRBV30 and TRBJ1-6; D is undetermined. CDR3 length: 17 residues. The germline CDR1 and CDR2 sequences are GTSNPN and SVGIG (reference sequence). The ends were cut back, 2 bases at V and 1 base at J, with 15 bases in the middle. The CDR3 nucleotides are TGTGCCTGGAGTCCCCGGAGGAGGGAATCCTATAATTCACCCCTCCACTTT. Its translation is CAWSPRRRESYNSPLHF.

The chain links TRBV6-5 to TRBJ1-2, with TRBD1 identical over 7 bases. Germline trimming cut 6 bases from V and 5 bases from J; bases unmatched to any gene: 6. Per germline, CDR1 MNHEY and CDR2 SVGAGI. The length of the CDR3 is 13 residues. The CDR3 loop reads CASSLGQTYGYTF. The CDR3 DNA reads TGTGCCAGCAGCTTGGGACAGACATATGGCTACACCTTC.

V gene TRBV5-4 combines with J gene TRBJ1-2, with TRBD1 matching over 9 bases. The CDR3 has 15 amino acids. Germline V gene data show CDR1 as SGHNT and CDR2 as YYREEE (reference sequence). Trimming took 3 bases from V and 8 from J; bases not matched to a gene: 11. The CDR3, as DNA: TGTGCCAGCAGCTCCTCCGGGACAGGGCTGATCGGCTACACCTTC. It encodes CASSSSGTGLIGYTF.

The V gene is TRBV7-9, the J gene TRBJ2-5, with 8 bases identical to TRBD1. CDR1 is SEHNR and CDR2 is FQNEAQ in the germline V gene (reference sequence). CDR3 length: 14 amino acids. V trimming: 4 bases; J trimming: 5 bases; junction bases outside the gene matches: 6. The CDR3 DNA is TGTGCCAGCAGCTACCGGGACAGGTTGGAGACCCAGTACTTC. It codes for CASSYRDRLETQYF.

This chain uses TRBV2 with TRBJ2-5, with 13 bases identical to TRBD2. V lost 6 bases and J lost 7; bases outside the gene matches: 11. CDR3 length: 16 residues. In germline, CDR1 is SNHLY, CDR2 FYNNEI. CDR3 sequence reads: CASRGLAGAPVGTQYF. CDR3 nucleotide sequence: TGTGCCAGCAGAGGACTAGCGGGAGCACCCGTGGGGACCCAGTACTTC.

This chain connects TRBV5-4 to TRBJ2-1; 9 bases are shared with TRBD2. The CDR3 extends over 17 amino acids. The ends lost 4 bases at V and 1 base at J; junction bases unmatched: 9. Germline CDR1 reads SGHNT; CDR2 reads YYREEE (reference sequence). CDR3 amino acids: CASSPLVSGRSYNEQFF. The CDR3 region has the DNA TGTGCCAGCAGCCCACTCGTTAGCGGGAGATCCTACAATGAGCAGTTCTTC. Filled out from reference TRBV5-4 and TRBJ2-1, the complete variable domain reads ETGVTQSPTHLIKTRGQQVTLRCSSQSGHNTVSWYQQALGQGPQFIFQYYREEENGRGNFPPRFSGLQFPNYSSELNVNALELDDSALYLCASSPLVSGRSYNEQFFGPGTRLTVL.

The CDR3 here is CASSSKGVYEQYF. CDR3 sequence (DNA): TGTGCCAGCAGCAGTAAGGGGGTGTACGAGCAGTACTTC. V is TRBV6-1 and J is TRBJ2-7, with D perhaps TRBD1 (6 bases). V lost 6 bases and J lost 4, with 13 bases in between. Germline lookup yields CDR1 MNHNS and CDR2 SASEGT. The CDR3 is made up of 13 amino acids.

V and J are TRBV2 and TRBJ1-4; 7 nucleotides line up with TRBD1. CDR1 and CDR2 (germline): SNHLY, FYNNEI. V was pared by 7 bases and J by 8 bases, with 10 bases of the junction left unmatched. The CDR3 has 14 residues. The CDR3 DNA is TGTGCCAGCAAAAGATGGGACAGTGAAGAAAAACTGTTTTTT. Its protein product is CASKRWDSEEKLFF.